The next 11 T cell receptor beta chains were all read from a single sample in a study of CD8 T cells in ankylosing spondylitis. The study's findings and limits: Ankylosing spondylitis blood seemed to carry a telltale TCR beta motif made of seven or eight highly homologous variants.

MiXCR was run by TCRdb on the 5' RACE reads, yielding one entry per CDR3 protein. The sample yields around 490,000 distinct CDR3 sequences, about 5.2% seen once. No antigens are known for them. The sample consisted of blood, either unsorted or a sorted T cell fraction (not recorded which). The receptors derive from a male donor with ankylosing spondylitis.

This clonotype has a count of ten or more. This chain uses TRBV7-3 with TRBJ2-3; weak D call: TRBD2 (6 bases). Germline-derived CDR1 and CDR2 are SGHTA and FQGTGA. The CDR3 is 14 amino acids. Between the trimmed V and J ends, which lost 5 bases and 1 base, there was a span of 10 bases. The DNA for the CDR3 is TGTGCCAGCAGCGCCTCTAGCGGCACAGATACGCAGTATTTT. As protein: CASSASSGTDTQYF.

This clonotype appeared many times. This chain uses TRBV7-2 with TRBJ1-1; D is uncertain. Germline CDR1 reads SGHTA; CDR2 reads FQGNSA. The length of the CDR3 is 12 residues. Trimming pared 1 base from V and 6 bases from J, leaving 6 bases between. The CDR3 DNA reads as TGTGCCAGCAGCTTAGGCTGGGCTGAAGCTTTCTTT. Translating gives CASSLGWAEAFF. Combining the CDR3 with reference TRBV7-2 and TRBJ1-1 gives the whole variable domain GAGVSQSPSNKVTEKGKDVELRCDPISGHTALYWYRQSLGQGLEFLIYFQGNSAPDKSGLPSDRFSAERTGGSVSTLTIQRTQQEDSAVYLCASSLGWAEAFFGQGTRLTVV.

This clonotype was seen a handful of times. This chain links TRBV12-3 or TRBV12-4 with TRBJ2-7; TRBD2 is a possible D gene (6 bases). V shed 6 bases and J shed 9 bases, with 27 bases lying between them. This CDR3 comprises 16 residues. The CDR3 sequence is CASSRRTGVEPTRQYF. CDR3 bases: TGTGCCAGCAGCCGACGGACGGGAGTGGAACCGACGAGGCAGTACTTC.

This clonotype occurred many times. In nucleotides, the CDR3 is TGCAGCGTTGAAGAGGGACTAGCGGTTAATGAGCAGTTCTTC. It translates to CSVEEGLAVNEQFF. This sequence joins TRBV29-1 and TRBJ2-1; 11 nucleotides agree with TRBD2. Germline CDR1 SQVTM, CDR2 ANQGSEA. This CDR3 has 14 residues. Germline trimming cut 0 bases from V and 7 bases from J; bases unmatched to any gene: 2.

This clonotype has a count of ten or more. V is TRBV4-3 and J is TRBJ1-1, with unresolved D. With 4 bases removed from V and 0 bases from J, the gap between germline ends came to 9 bases. This CDR3 comprises 14 residues. From germline, CDR1 is LGHNA and CDR2 YSLEER. The DNA of the CDR3 is TGCGCCAGCAGCCCAGGAGGACTGAACACTGAAGCTTTCTTT. Its translation: CASSPGGLNTEAFF.

In this sample, this clonotype turned up many times. In DNA form, the CDR3 reads TGCAGTGCTAGACGGGCGGGGGATTCCTACGAGCAGTACTTC. It translates to CSARRAGDSYEQYF. J is TRBJ2-7 and V is TRBV20-1, with 7 bases identical to TRBD2. The germline V gene has CDR1 DFQATT and CDR2 SNEGSKA (reference sequence). The V segment lost 2 bases and the J segment 1 base; nucleotides outside the gene matches: 5. The CDR3 consists of 14 residues.

The V gene is TRBV24-1, the J gene TRBJ2-1; 7 bases map to TRBD1. The germline V gene encodes CDR1 KGHDR and CDR2 SFDVKD. CDR3 length: 17 amino acids. V lost 3 bases to trimming and J lost 0 bases; unmatched junction nucleotides: 7. CDR3 sequence (DNA): TGTGCCACCAGTGATGCATACGACAGGGTCTCCTACAATGAGCAGTTCTTC. Protein: CATSDAYDRVSYNEQFF.

This clonotype was seen many times. The CDR3: CASSHGHSDTQYF. The CDR3, as DNA: TGCGCCAGCAGCCACGGACATTCAGATACGCAGTATTTT. V usage is TRBV4-3 and J usage is TRBJ2-3; a weak D match, TRBD1 (5 bases). Germline CDR1 LGHNA, CDR2 YSLEER. The CDR3 contains 13 residues. V lost 3 bases to trimming and J lost 4 bases, with 8 bases between them.

V and J are TRBV5-1 and TRBJ2-7, with 7 bases that match TRBD1. The CDR3 totals 15 residues. V dropped 2 bases and J dropped 2; count of bases not matched to a gene: 7. Germline values: CDR1 SGHRS, CDR2 YFSETQ. CDR3: CASSFGRGSTYEQYF. DNA of the CDR3: TGCGCCAGCAGCTTCGGCAGGGGGTCAACCTACGAGCAGTACTTC. Variable domain in full (rest from reference TRBV5-1 and TRBJ2-7): KAGVTQTPRYLIKTRGQQVTLSCSPISGHRSVSWYQQTPGQGLQFLFEYFSETQRNKGNFPGRFSGRQFSNSRSEMNVSTLELGDSALYLCASSFGRGSTYEQYFGPGTRLTVT.

A remark on this clonotype: This could be a read error, since a much larger clone is one nucleotide away. V is TRBV10-3 and J is TRBJ2-2; a possible D gene is TRBD2 (6 bases). V was shortened by 8 bases and J by 6 bases, with 13 bases between the two germline ends. CDR1 and CDR2 (germline): ENHRY, SYGVKD. The CDR3 is 13 residues long. The CDR3 DNA reads as TGTGCCATCGGGGCGGGGTCCGCCGGGGAGCTGTTTTTT. It codes for CAIGAGSAGELFF.

This clonotype was counted ten times or more. The rearrangement links TRBV6-1 to TRBJ2-7; maybe TRBD2 (5 bases). This CDR3 has 14 residues. Trimming pared 9 bases from V and 4 bases from J, leaving 19 bases between. Per the germline V gene, CDR1 is MNHNS and CDR2 is SASEGT. The CDR3 here is CASTSQGPGYEQYF. For the CDR3, the DNA is TGTGCCAGTACATCCCAAGGACCGGGGTACGAGCAGTACTTC.